The 2 T cell receptor beta chains below come from one sample, sequenced in a study of siplizumab effects on memory and regulatory T cells. Libraries were prepared by immunoSEQ multiplex PCR; TCRdb keeps only in-frame clonotypes and omits some of them. The repertoire has around 95,000 clones, about 90% of them found once; the top ten carry 0.15%. Specimen: CD4+ T cells sorted from blood. Every receptor here comes from a human donor in good health.

This chain connects TRBV11-2 to TRBJ2-1; D is undetermined. This CDR3 is built from 9 residues. Germline V gene sequence: CDR1 SGHAT, CDR2 FQNNGV. V gave up 11 bases and J gave up 12 bases, with 11 bases separating them. The DNA for the CDR3 is TGTGCCGGCCGAAGGGTGCAGTTCTTC. It is translated as CAGRRVQFF. The entire variable domain, with the rest obtained from reference TRBV11-2 and TRBJ2-1, is as follows: EAGVAQSPRYKIIEKRQSVAFWCNPISGHATLYWYQQILGQGPKLLIQFQNNGVVDDSQLPKDRFSAERLKGVDSTLKIQPAKLEDSAVYLCAGRRVQFFGPGTRLTVL.

This clone has just a few counts. The chain joins TRBV6-1 to TRBJ1-1; unclear D gene. V was cut by 3 bases and J by 3 bases, with 5 bases left in between. The CDR3 totals 12 residues. The germline V gene encodes CDR1 MNHNS and CDR2 SASEGT. The CDR3 nucleotides are TGTGCCAGCAGTGAGGCGTACACTGAAGCTTTCTTT. It encodes CASSEAYTEAFF.